What follows are 8 T cell receptor beta chains derived from one specimen sequenced in a study of blood T cell repertoires in COVID-19. TCRdb's copy holds only in-frame clones and misses some; the assay was immunoSEQ multiplex PCR. The sample yields around 63,000 clones, approximately 88% seen once. The material sequenced was peripheral blood. The receptors were sampled from a man aged 60 to 75 with COVID-19, enrolled during active disease.

The V call is TRBV15, the J call TRBJ1-4, with 7 bases identical to TRBD1. CDR1 is LNHNV and CDR2 is YYDKDF in the germline V gene (reference sequence). V lost 1 base to trimming and J lost 10 bases; unmatched junction nucleotides: 9. This CDR3 has 15 amino acids. CDR3 amino acids: CATSRAGTAGGKLFF. The CDR3, as DNA: TGTGCCACCAGCAGAGCTGGGACAGCCGGGGGAAAACTGTTTTTT.

The chain combines TRBV28 with TRBJ2-7, with unresolved D. V shed 3 bases and J shed 0 bases, with 6 bases lying between them. In germline, CDR1 is MDHEN, CDR2 SYDVKM. The CDR3 is made up of 13 amino acids. The DNA for the CDR3 is TGTGCCAGCAGTTTTTCCAGCTCCTACGAGCAGTACTTC. It specifies CASSFSSSYEQYF.

With regard to this clone: The sample contains more than one DNA sequence encoding this CDR3. The J gene is TRBJ2-5, the V gene TRBV7-9; 10 bases line up with TRBD2. Germline V gene data show CDR1 as SEHNR and CDR2 as FQNEAQ (reference sequence). V dropped 5 bases and J dropped 5; count of bases not matched to a gene: 2. The CDR3 has 13 residues. The CDR3 DNA follows: TGTGCCAGCAGCAGTAGCGGGGGGGAGACCCAGTACTTC. Its translation is CASSSSGGETQYF.

This clone came up a few times. This rearrangement joins TRBV9 to TRBJ1-6; the D gene is possibly TRBD1 (6 bases). V was shortened by 0 bases and J by 7 bases, with 14 bases between the two germline ends. Germline-derived CDR1 and CDR2 are SGDLS and YYNGEE. The CDR3 is 16 amino acids. The CDR3 DNA reads TGTGCCAGCAGCGTAGGCCCCGACAGGTGGAATTCACCCCTCCACTTT. Amino acid sequence: CASSVGPDRWNSPLHF.

This chain uses TRBV15 with TRBJ1-5; tentatively, D is TRBD1 (5 bases). Germline values: CDR1 LNHNV, CDR2 YYDKDF (reference sequence). With 1 base removed from V and 11 bases from J, the gap between germline ends came to 24 bases. This CDR3 comprises 17 residues. The CDR3 nucleotides read TGTGCCACCAGCAGAGCAGGGAATAGAGACAGCGTGACATCCCAGCATTTT. This encodes CATSRAGNRDSVTSQHF. Full variable domain (outside the CDR3, taken from reference TRBV15 and TRBJ1-5): DAMVIQNPRYQVTQFGKPVTLSCSQTLNHNVMYWYQQKSSQAPKLLFHYYDKDFNNEADTPDNFQSRRPNTSFCFLDIRSPGLGDTAMYLCATSRAGNRDSVTSQHFGDGTRLSIL.

The V and J genes are TRBV6-6 and TRBJ2-3; D is possibly TRBD1 (6 bases). Trimming removed 2 bases at V and 0 bases at J, with 6 bases between. Germline V CDR1 and CDR2: MNHNY, SVGAGI (reference sequence). The CDR3 is 14 residues long. Written as DNA, the CDR3 is TGTGCCAGCAGTTACCAGGGGAGCACAGATACGCAGTATTTT. It yields the protein CASSYQGSTDTQYF.

The CDR3: CATSGSGAEEKLFF. The CDR3 DNA reads TGTGCCACCAGTGGCTCGGGAGCGGAGGAAAAACTGTTTTTT. The chain has TRBV24-1 and TRBJ1-4; D gene ambiguous. Looked up from germline, CDR1 is KGHDR and CDR2 is SFDVKD. V lost 5 bases and J lost 8, with 14 bases in between. This CDR3 spans 14 amino acids.

The V call is TRBV28, the J call TRBJ2-7; maybe TRBD2 (7 bases). Looked up from germline, CDR1 is MDHEN and CDR2 is SYDVKM. The CDR3 is 13 amino acids. V lost 7 bases and J 0 bases, leaving 10 bases between the germline ends. CDR3 bases: TGTGCCAGCACGGGGGGCCCCTCCTACGAGCAGTACTTC. Residues: CASTGGPSYEQYF. The full variable domain, rest sourced from reference TRBV28 and TRBJ2-7, is DVKVTQSSRYLVKRTGEKVFLECVQDMDHENMFWYRQDPGLGLRLIYFSYDVKMKEKGDIPEGYSVSREKKERFSLILESASTNQTSMYLCASTGGPSYEQYFGPGTRLTVT.